These 25 T cell receptor beta chains were all obtained from the same sample, sequenced in a study of blood T cell repertoires in COVID-19. Sequencing used immunoSEQ multiplex PCR; TCRdb keeps in-frame clones, though not all of them. The sample holds 95,000 to 150,000 clones, under 80% seen once. The sequenced material came from peripheral blood. Receptors originate from a man in his 70s with acute or convalescent COVID-19.

V usage is TRBV5-6 and J usage is TRBJ2-3; a possible D gene is TRBD1 (6 bases). The germline V and J ends were trimmed by 3 bases and 2 bases, with 13 bases remaining between them. Per the germline V gene, CDR1 is SGHDT and CDR2 is YYEEEE. The CDR3 length is 15 residues. The CDR3 region is CASSSIRDNTDTQYF. The CDR3 DNA sequence: TGTGCCAGCAGCTCCATCAGGGACAACACAGATACGCAGTATTTT.

This chain uses TRBV4-1 with TRBJ1-3; D call uncertain. Germline loops: CDR1 MGHRA, CDR2 YSYEKL. V lost 0 bases and J 0 bases, leaving 9 bases between the germline ends. The CDR3 consists of 16 residues. DNA of the CDR3: TGCGCCAGCAGCCAAGAGAACACAAACTCTGGAAACACCATATATTTT. It encodes CASSQENTNSGNTIYF.

The V call is TRBV19, the J call TRBJ1-1, with D possibly TRBD1 on 6 matching bases. This CDR3 comprises 16 residues. Between the trimmed V and J ends, which lost 2 bases and 3 bases, there was a span of 16 bases. Per germline, CDR1 LNHDA and CDR2 SQIVND (reference sequence). The CDR3: CASSIMRQGRDTEAFF. The DNA of the CDR3 is TGTGCCAGTAGTATAATGAGGCAGGGGCGGGACACTGAAGCTTTCTTT.

Written as DNA, the CDR3 is TGTGCCAGCAGTGAAGGATGGGGACAGGGGTACACTGAAGCTTTCTTT. Translation: CASSEGWGQGYTEAFF. The genes are TRBV6-1 and TRBJ1-1, with 10 nucleotides matching TRBD1. Germline lookup yields CDR1 MNHNS and CDR2 SASEGT. The junction had 5 bases not matched to a gene; V was cut back by 1 base and J by 3 bases. The CDR3 loop spans 16 amino acids.

DNA for the CDR3: TGCAGCGGAAGACAGGGGGTGAACACTGAAGCTTTCTTT. It encodes CSGRQGVNTEAFF. The rearrangement joins TRBV29-1 to TRBJ1-1; 9 positions agree with TRBD1. The V gene's germline CDR1 is SQVTM and CDR2 ANQGSEA. V was clipped by 7 bases and J by 0 bases; unmatched bases: 3. The CDR3 is 13 amino acids. Using reference TRBV29-1 and TRBJ1-1 for the parts outside the CDR3, the full variable domain is SAVISQKPSRDICQRGTSLTIQCQVDSQVTMMFWYRQQPGQSLTLIATANQGSEATYESGFVIDKFPISRPNLTFSTLTVSNMSPEDSSIYLCSGRQGVNTEAFFGQGTRLTVV.

This sequence joins TRBV12-3 or TRBV12-4 and TRBJ1-2, with TRBD1 matching over 8 bases. The CDR3 is 12 amino acids. V shed 5 bases, J shed 8 bases, and the junction held 4 bases outside the gene matches. This CDR3 is CASSRQGRGYTF. The CDR3 DNA sequence: TGTGCCAGCAGTAGACAGGGGCGAGGCTACACCTTC.

The V and J genes are TRBV5-8 and TRBJ2-3; TRBD2 agrees at 7 bases. Germline-derived CDR1 and CDR2 are SGHTS and YDEGEE. V lost 4 bases to trimming and J lost 4 bases; unmatched junction nucleotides: 6. The CDR3 is 14 residues long. The CDR3 here is CASSGEGRADTQYF. CDR3 DNA sequence: TGTGCCAGCAGCGGAGAGGGGAGGGCAGATACGCAGTATTTT.

This clone was counted a few times. The rearrangement uses TRBV6-5 and TRBJ1-1; D is uncertain. Germline lookup yields CDR1 MNHEY and CDR2 SVGAGI. V was trimmed by 0 bases and J by 5 bases, leaving 7 bases between them. The CDR3 covers 13 residues. Here the CDR3 reads CASSYSEGTEAFF. In DNA form, the CDR3 reads TGTGCCAGCAGTTACTCTGAGGGAACTGAAGCTTTCTTT.

The chain is built from TRBV3-1 (or the pseudogene TRBV3-2) and TRBJ1-2, with D maybe TRBD1 (6 bases). The CDR3 extends over 19 amino acids. The V gene lost 4 bases and the J gene lost 0 bases, with 24 bases spanning the gap. Germline loops: CDR1 LGHDT, CDR2 YNNKEL (reference sequence). The chain's CDR3 is CASSLLSRTTDRANYGYTF. CDR3 sequence (DNA): TGTGCCAGCAGCCTACTAAGCCGTACAACGGACAGAGCTAACTATGGCTACACCTTC.

This clone was seen just once. The chain links TRBV9 to TRBJ1-1; D gene uncertain. Per the germline V gene, CDR1 is SGDLS and CDR2 is YYNGEE. Trimming stripped 4 bases from V and 2 bases from J, with 15 bases between. The length of the CDR3 is 15 residues. For the CDR3, the DNA is TGTGCCAGCAGCCCCCATGAGGCGGGAAACACTGAAGCTTTCTTT. Translating it yields CASSPHEAGNTEAFF.

This rearrangement joins TRBV6-5 to TRBJ1-2; TRBD1 aligns across 8 bases. CDR1 is MNHEY and CDR2 is SVGAGI in the germline V gene. The CDR3 is 16 amino acids. The trim removed 2 bases at V and 6 bases at J, leaving 11 bases unmatched. The DNA of the CDR3 is TGTGCCAGCAGTTACGCCCCGGCCGGCAGGGGGCATGGCTACACCTTC. This sequence encodes CASSYAPAGRGHGYTF.

The chain joins TRBV5-1 to TRBJ2-7, with D perhaps matching TRBD2 (6 bases). The V gene's germline CDR1 is SGHRS and CDR2 YFSETQ. The CDR3 totals 13 residues. V was trimmed by 3 bases and J by 2 bases, leaving 9 bases between them. The CDR3 loop is CASSWTNAYEQYF. The CDR3 bases are TGCGCCAGCAGCTGGACTAACGCCTACGAGCAGTACTTC.

The genes are TRBV7-3 and TRBJ1-1; no reliable D call. V lost 5 bases and J lost 1, with 8 bases in between. Germline V lookup: CDR1 SGHTA, CDR2 FQGTGA. This CDR3 region has 13 residues. The CDR3 loop reads CASSPGQNTEAFF. For the CDR3, the DNA is TGTGCCAGCAGCCCGGGTCAGAACACTGAAGCTTTCTTT.

The table lists this clone with a count of one. V usage is TRBV5-1 and J usage is TRBJ2-7, with 7 bases aligning to TRBD1. This CDR3 is 13 amino acids long. CDR1 and CDR2 (germline): SGHRS, YFSETQ. Trimming removed 3 bases from V and 2 bases from J; junction bases left unmatched: 2. The CDR3 here is CASSWQGAYEQYF. Here the CDR3 DNA reads TGCGCCAGCAGCTGGCAGGGGGCCTACGAGCAGTACTTC.

The V call is TRBV18, the J call TRBJ1-6; TRBD1 aligns across 7 bases. Germline V lookup: CDR1 KGHSH, CDR2 LQKENI. J gave up 7 bases and V 3 bases, and 6 bases lay outside the gene matches. This CDR3 is built from 15 residues. CDR3: CASSPQTGRNSPLHF. CDR3 bases: TGTGCCAGCTCACCTCAGACAGGGAGGAATTCACCCCTCCACTTT.

The gene calls are TRBV5-6 and TRBJ2-7, with 7 nucleotides matching TRBD1. Germline V gene sequence: CDR1 SGHDT, CDR2 YYEEEE. This CDR3 comprises 12 residues. Trimming took 5 bases from V and 4 from J; bases not matched to a gene: 3. The CDR3 spells CASREQGYEQYF. As DNA, the CDR3 is TGTGCCAGCAGGGAACAGGGGTACGAGCAGTACTTC.

This clone has a handful of counts. The V gene is TRBV18, the J gene TRBJ2-6; tentative D call: TRBD2 (6 bases). Per the germline V gene, CDR1 is KGHSH and CDR2 is LQKENI. This CDR3 is built from 18 residues. Trimming cost V 2 bases and J 0 bases, with 14 bases left between them. CDR3: CASSPTEGPSSGANVLTF. CDR3 DNA sequence: TGTGCCAGCTCACCAACGGAGGGGCCCAGCTCTGGGGCCAACGTCCTGACTTTC.

The gene calls are TRBV19 and TRBJ2-1; weak D call: TRBD2 (5 bases). Trimming stripped 5 bases from V and 9 bases from J, with 11 bases between. Germline V gene data show CDR1 as LNHDA and CDR2 as SQIVND (reference sequence). The CDR3 has 12 amino acids. The CDR3 DNA is TGTGCCAGTAGTCTACTAGGTTTTGAGCAGTTCTTC. It yields the protein CASSLLGFEQFF.

This chain joins TRBV7-2 and TRBJ1-5; 7 bases fit TRBD1. Unmatched junction bases numbered 4, after V lost 2 bases and J lost 6 bases. CDR1 and CDR2 (germline): SGHTA, FQGNSA. The CDR3 spans 14 residues. The CDR3 loop is CASSLLGGGQPQHF. The CDR3 DNA is TGTGCCAGCAGCTTATTAGGGGGCGGTCAGCCCCAGCATTTT.

This clone came up a few times. The chain employs TRBV15 and TRBJ1-2; a possible D gene is TRBD1 (6 bases). The germline V gene encodes CDR1 LNHNV and CDR2 YYDKDF (reference sequence). The CDR3 is made up of 15 amino acids. V was shortened by 0 bases and J by 8 bases, with 16 bases between the two germline ends. CDR3 DNA: TGTGCCACCAGCAGAGATAGGAACAGGGACCTGGGCTACACCTTC. It encodes CATSRDRNRDLGYTF.

CDR3 region: CASSRTSGNTGELFF. Here the CDR3 DNA reads TGCGCCAGCAGCCGGACTAGCGGTAACACCGGGGAGCTGTTTTTT. The chain carries TRBV5-1 and TRBJ2-2; 10 positions agree with TRBD2. The length of the CDR3 is 15 residues. V lost 4 bases, J lost 2 bases, and 2 bases stayed unmatched. Per germline, CDR1 SGHRS and CDR2 YFSETQ.

The V and J genes are TRBV5-1 and TRBJ2-5; 8 nucleotides match TRBD1. The junction had 15 bases not matched to a gene; V was cut back by 4 bases and J by 1 base. The CDR3 is made up of 18 amino acids. CDR1 and CDR2 (germline): SGHRS, YFSETQ. In DNA, the CDR3 is TGCGCCAGCAGCCCTGGAGGGCTACAGGGGGGAATCCAAGAGACCCAGTACTTC. Encoded protein: CASSPGGLQGGIQETQYF.

V is TRBV19 and J is TRBJ1-4; D remains ambiguous. Germline V gene data show CDR1 as LNHDA and CDR2 as SQIVND (reference sequence). The CDR3 consists of 14 residues. The V and J ends lost 1 base and 5 bases respectively, with 8 bases between them. The CDR3 spells CASSIGYRNEKLFF. In nucleotides, the CDR3 is TGTGCCAGTAGTATAGGTTACAGAAATGAAAAACTGTTTTTT.

This clone is a singleton in its sample. The genes are TRBV3-1 (or the pseudogene TRBV3-2) and TRBJ2-3; D unresolved. Germline V gene data show CDR1 as LGHDT and CDR2 as YNNKEL (reference sequence). Trimming removed 1 base at V and 8 bases at J, with 16 bases between. The CDR3 runs to 15 residues. CDR3 in DNA: TGTGCCAGCAGCCAAGGCGTTACCGGGTCAGCTACGCAGTATTTT. Residues: CASSQGVTGSATQYF.

This clone has more than one count but fewer than ten. The chain uses TRBV2 and TRBJ2-7, with 11 bases matching TRBD1. Unmatched junction bases numbered 6, after V lost 5 bases and J lost 3 bases. This CDR3 has 15 residues. The germline V gene encodes CDR1 SNHLY and CDR2 FYNNEI. CDR3 residues: CASSRTGGENYEQYF. In DNA form, the CDR3 reads TGTGCCAGCAGTCGGACAGGGGGCGAAAACTACGAGCAGTACTTC.